The sequence of this T cell receptor (beta chain) was determined in a study of T cell changes during pregnancy in multiple sclerosis. In germline, CDR1 is SQVTM, CDR2 ANQGSEA. The V gene lost 0 bases and the J gene lost 5 bases, with 5 bases spanning the gap. This CDR3 has 11 residues. Some clones are missing from TCRdb's copy, which holds only in-frame ones; the method was immunoSEQ multiplex PCR. The table lists about 98,000 clones, approximately 90% of them singletons. This rearrangement joins TRBV29-1 to TRBJ2-7; D remains ambiguous. The starting material was peripheral blood, obtained after pregnancy. The receptor's source is a female donor in good health, enrolled as a control in a pregnancy study. The DNA of the CDR3 is TGCAGCGTTGAAGATGTCAACGAGCAGTACTTC. Encoded protein: CSVEDVNEQYF.